These 29 T cell receptor beta chains were sequenced from one sample in a study of metastatic and nonmetastatic thyroid tumors. Before thyroid surgery, none of the patients had received any treatment. TCRdb used MiXCR to call clones anew from the PCR reads. The sample lists around 20,000 clones; 20% to 25% were seen once. Sequences were obtained from blood. The receptors stem from a male donor with papillary thyroid cancer or a benign thyroid nodule (not recorded which). Some clones in this sample may be carry-over from other donors' samples.

In this sample, this clone turned up many times. The sample holds other DNA sequences that translate to the same CDR3. V gene TRBV5-6 combines with J gene TRBJ1-1; D unclear. CDR1 SGHDT and CDR2 YYEEEE come from the germline V gene. This CDR3 has 12 amino acids. V dropped 1 base and J dropped 6 bases, with 7 bases sitting between them. DNA of the CDR3: TGTGCCAGCAGCTTGAGGTGGGCTGAAGCTTTCTTT. This codes for CASSLRWAEAFF.

This clone was detected only a few times. This chain connects TRBV28 to TRBJ2-7; D is unclear. Trimming removed 5 bases at V and 12 bases at J, with 23 bases between. The CDR3 runs 14 residues. Per the germline V gene, CDR1 is MDHEN and CDR2 is SYDVKM. The chain's CDR3 is CASSPLPLVTDPYF. Written as DNA, the CDR3 is TGTGCCAGCAGTCCCCTACCCCTTGTAACAGATCCGTACTTC.

CDR3 sequence (DNA): TGTGCCTGGACACAAACCGCCTATGGCTACACCTTC. This encodes CAWTQTAYGYTF. The rearrangement joins TRBV30 to TRBJ1-2; the D is unclear. The length of the CDR3 is 12 residues. V lost 4 bases, J lost 4 bases, and 10 bases lay in between. In germline, CDR1 is GTSNPN, CDR2 SVGIG (reference sequence).

In its sample, this clone was seen many times. V and J are TRBV12-3 or TRBV12-4 and TRBJ1-1; D not resolved. The CDR3 consists of 12 residues. Trimming left V 0 bases short and J 7 bases short, with 6 bases between. CDR3 coding DNA: TGTGCCAGCAGTTTAGCGGGATTTGAAGCTTTCTTT. Translated, it gives CASSLAGFEAFF.

This clone was counted many times. V usage is TRBV10-3 and J usage is TRBJ1-1; D is undetermined. CDR1 and CDR2 (germline): ENHRY, SYGVKD. CDR3 length: 15 residues. With 3 bases removed from V and 6 bases from J, the gap between germline ends came to 17 bases. The CDR3 is CAISDGGSLVAEAFF. The CDR3 DNA sequence: TGTGCCATCAGTGACGGTGGCAGTTTGGTCGCTGAAGCTTTCTTT.

This clone was seen at least ten times. The same CDR3 also results from other DNA sequences found in this sample. CDR3 loop: CASSLELEGYTF. CDR3 nucleotides: TGTGCCAGCAGCTTAGAACTTGAAGGCTACACCTTC. The rearrangement uses TRBV11-2 and TRBJ1-2; D is undetermined. V lost 0 bases to trimming and J lost 8 bases, with 7 bases between them. This CDR3 is built from 12 residues. Germline CDR1 is SGHAT and CDR2 is FQNNGV.

Worth noting for this clone: Since the CDR3 does not end with the conserved phenylalanine or tryptophan, this likely comes from a read error. The chain is built from TRBV18 and TRBJ1-2, with D possibly matching TRBD1 (6 bases). Germline V gene lookup returns CDR1 KGHSH and CDR2 LQKENI. The CDR3 has 13 amino acids. Trimming pared 3 bases from V and 8 bases from J, leaving 13 bases between. The CDR3 sequence: CASSPTGLPGYTL. In DNA, the CDR3 is TGTGCCAGCTCACCGACAGGTTTGCCAGGCTACACCCTC.

This clone was observed at least ten times. This rearrangement joins TRBV7-2 to TRBJ2-5; possibly TRBD1 for D (5 bases). V was clipped by 5 bases and J by 5 bases, with 18 bases between them. CDR1 is SGHTA, CDR2 FQGNSA, per germline. CDR3 size: 15 residues. CDR3 amino acids: CASSPGRGLGETQYF. Written as DNA, the CDR3 is TGTGCCAGCAGCCCCGGTAGGGGCCTGGGGGAGACCCAGTACTTC.

Remarks on this clone: A much larger clone lies a single base off, so this may be a read error. This chain connects TRBV7-9 to TRBJ2-3; possibly TRBD2 for D (6 bases). CDR1 and CDR2 (germline): SEHNR, FQNEAQ (reference sequence). CDR3 size: 13 residues. Trimming took 4 bases from V and 7 from J, leaving 12 bases between them. The CDR3, as DNA: TGTGCCAGCAGCTCACAACTAGCATATACGCAGTATTTT. Translating gives CASSSQLAYTQYF.

This clone came up once. The chain employs TRBV20-1 and TRBJ2-2, with 9 bases aligning to TRBD1. The CDR3 length is 15 residues. V was clipped by 1 base and J by 6 bases; unmatched bases: 6. Germline V lookup: CDR1 DFQATT, CDR2 SNEGSKA (reference sequence). CDR3 sequence: CSARAGTGFPGELFF. The CDR3 bases are TGCAGTGCTAGAGCCGGGACAGGGTTCCCCGGGGAGCTGTTTTTT.

This clone was counted a few times. The junction departs from the called germline gene at one end, perhaps through a read error. The chain couples TRBV6-1 to TRBJ2-7, with a possible D match to TRBD2 (6 bases). This CDR3 is 14 amino acids long. Looked up from germline, CDR1 is MNHNS and CDR2 is SASEGT. The CDR3 bases are TGTGCCAGCAACCCCTACGGGGACTCCTACGAACAGTACTTC. It codes for CASNPYGDSYEQYF.

This clone has a handful of counts. The V and J genes are TRBV24-1 and TRBJ2-1; D is possibly TRBD1 (6 bases). V was clipped by 0 bases and J by 7 bases, with 15 bases between them. CDR1 and CDR2 (germline): KGHDR, SFDVKD. The CDR3 sequence is 16 residues long. This CDR3 reads CATSDLEGTWVNEQFF. In DNA form, the CDR3 reads TGTGCCACCAGTGATTTGGAAGGGACATGGGTAAATGAGCAGTTCTTC.

By sample fraction, this clone is medium-sized. The genes are TRBV24-1 and TRBJ2-1; 15 positions match TRBD2. With 4 bases clipped from V and 15 bases from J, the junction kept 9 bases outside the gene matches. This CDR3 region has 15 residues. The germline CDR1 and CDR2 sequences are KGHDR and SFDVKD. CDR3 nucleotide sequence: TGTGCCACCAGTGACCATGGACTAGCGGGAGGGAGGCTGTTCTTC. Translating gives CATSDHGLAGGRLFF.

V is TRBV7-9 and J is TRBJ2-7; TRBD1 is a possible D gene (5 bases). The V gene's germline CDR1 is SEHNR and CDR2 FQNEAQ (reference sequence). Trimming took off 11 bases at V and 6 bases at J, with 20 bases between the two ends. This CDR3 has 13 amino acids. CDR3 residues: CAGSTAGLGEQYF. The CDR3 DNA follows: TGTGCCGGGTCGACGGCAGGGTTGGGCGAGCAGTACTTC.

The V gene is TRBV28, the J gene TRBJ1-6; D perhaps matches TRBD1 (6 bases). The germline V gene encodes CDR1 MDHEN and CDR2 SYDVKM. This CDR3 contains 15 residues. Deletions cut 7 bases from V and 9 bases from J, with 19 bases between. Here the CDR3 reads CASMPGQLLVSPLHF. The CDR3 nucleotides are TGTGCCAGCATGCCAGGACAGCTCCTTGTTTCACCCCTCCACTTT.

This clone was counted many times. The genes are TRBV12-3 or TRBV12-4 and TRBJ1-2; D unresolved. The CDR3 covers 15 residues. V was shortened by 2 bases and J by 4 bases, with 14 bases between the two germline ends. The CDR3 reads CASSLMPGMGYGYTF. As DNA, the CDR3 is TGTGCCAGCAGTTTAATGCCGGGGATGGGCTATGGCTACACCTTC.

In this sample, this clone turned up many times. This chain uses TRBV19 with TRBJ1-5; D not certain. The germline V and J ends were trimmed by 0 bases and 0 bases, with 9 bases remaining between them. The CDR3 sequence is 16 residues long. The germline V gene encodes CDR1 LNHDA and CDR2 SQIVND (reference sequence). Here the CDR3 reads CASSIDSRYSNQPQHF. CDR3 bases: TGTGCCAGTAGTATAGATTCGAGATATAGCAATCAGCCCCAGCATTTT.

This clone occurred many times. Relative to the germline gene, one junction end is altered; a read error may explain this. The chain is built from TRBV4-2 and TRBJ1-5; no definite D call. CDR3 length: 13 residues. The germline gives CDR1 LGHNA, CDR2 YNFKEQ. The chain's CDR3 is CASSQEGAGPWVF. CDR3 coding DNA: TGTGCCAGCAGCCAAGAAGGTGCAGGCCCGTGGGTATTT.

The genes are TRBV15 and TRBJ1-2; maybe TRBD1 (5 bases). With 0 bases removed from V and 8 bases from J, the gap between germline ends came to 13 bases. Per the germline V gene, CDR1 is LNHNV and CDR2 is YYDKDF (reference sequence). The CDR3 loop spans 14 amino acids. The CDR3 DNA reads as TGTGCCACCAGCAGAGATGGGACCGCTCCGGGCTACACCTTC. Translating gives CATSRDGTAPGYTF.

V and J are TRBV6-1 and TRBJ1-2, with D possibly being TRBD1 (5 bases). Trimming took 6 bases from V and 6 from J, leaving 11 bases between them. The CDR3 loop spans 12 amino acids. Germline V CDR1 and CDR2: MNHNS, SASEGT. The chain's CDR3 is CASSQGDNGYTF. Here the CDR3 DNA reads TGTGCCAGCAGCCAGGGAGACAATGGCTACACCTTC.

This clone was detected only a few times. The chain's CDR3 is CASSSGTNSPLHF. DNA of the CDR3: TGTGCCAGCAGCTCCGGGACCAATTCACCCCTCCACTTT. This rearrangement joins TRBV11-3 to TRBJ1-6; TRBD1 is a possible D gene (5 bases). The CDR3 is made up of 13 amino acids. Germline lookup yields CDR1 SGHNT and CDR2 YENEEA. The ends were cut back, 4 bases at V and 7 bases at J, with 8 bases in the middle.

This clone was seen more than once but under ten times. The J gene is TRBJ2-1, the V gene TRBV6-2 or TRBV6-3; D is possibly TRBD2 (5 bases). The CDR3 has 12 amino acids. Germline CDR1 MNHEY, CDR2 SVGEGT. V was pared by 5 bases and J by 8 bases, with 10 bases between. CDR3 sequence: CASSPPSYEQFF. Here the CDR3 DNA reads TGTGCCAGCAGTCCCCCTAGCTATGAGCAGTTCTTC.

This clone was detected ten times or more. J is TRBJ2-5 and V is TRBV19; 7 bases agree with TRBD2. CDR1 and CDR2 (germline): LNHDA, SQIVND (reference sequence). The CDR3 sequence is 15 residues long. The ends lost 1 base at V and 4 bases at J; junction bases unmatched: 6. The CDR3 nucleotides read TGTGCCAGTAGTATAGCGGGGAGGGCCCTAGAGACCCAGTACTTC. Its translation is CASSIAGRALETQYF.

This clone was picked up one time. The rearrangement links TRBV7-3 to TRBJ1-1; D gene ambiguous. Trimming pared 2 bases from V and 1 base from J, leaving 11 bases between. The CDR3 is 15 residues long. Germline CDR1 SGHTA, CDR2 FQGTGA. CDR3 in amino acids: CASSLLESRNTEAFF. CDR3 DNA sequence: TGTGCCAGCAGCTTATTGGAATCCAGGAACACTGAAGCTTTCTTT.

This clone was seen repeatedly, ten times or more. The chain recombines TRBV29-1 with TRBJ2-7, with D possibly TRBD1 on 5 matching bases. CDR1 and CDR2 (germline): SQVTM, ANQGSEA. The CDR3 is made up of 15 amino acids. Trimming took off 7 bases at V and 0 bases at J, with 19 bases between the two ends. CDR3 region: CSARGGASSSYEQYF. The CDR3 DNA reads TGCAGCGCCCGCGGTGGGGCCAGCAGCTCCTACGAGCAGTACTTC.

The chain recombines TRBV4-1 with TRBJ1-1; D is undetermined. V was cut by 0 bases and J by 5 bases, with 16 bases left in between. The length of the CDR3 is 16 residues. Germline V CDR1 and CDR2: MGHRA, YSYEKL. The DNA for the CDR3 is TGCGCCAGCAGCCAAGATTTCGGGAATTTGGAGACTGAAGCTTTCTTT. Translation: CASSQDFGNLETEAFF.

In its sample, this clone was seen many times. CDR3 sequence reads: CASSMTGLGRDEQYF. CDR3 nucleotide sequence: TGTGCCAGCAGTATGACAGGGCTCGGACGCGACGAGCAGTACTTC. The chain is built from TRBV28 and TRBJ2-7; 7 bases are a match to TRBD1. CDR3 size: 15 residues. With V trimmed by 5 bases and J by 5 bases, 12 bases remained unmatched. Per the germline V gene, CDR1 is MDHEN and CDR2 is SYDVKM.

This clone was counted between two and nine times. This rearrangement joins TRBV20-1 to TRBJ2-2, with 7 nucleotides matching TRBD2. The CDR3 contains 16 residues. J lost 0 bases, V lost 5 bases, and 9 bases had no gene match. The germline CDR1 and CDR2 sequences are DFQATT and SNEGSKA (reference sequence). This chain's CDR3 is CSAAPFSGPNTGELFF. In nucleotides, the CDR3 is TGCAGTGCTGCCCCCTTTAGCGGGCCGAACACCGGGGAGCTGTTTTTT.

There are a few counts of this clone. The chain's CDR3 is CASSLWAPSGANVLTF. CDR3 DNA sequence: TGTGCCAGCAGTCTTTGGGCTCCCTCTGGGGCCAACGTCCTGACTTTC. The chain employs TRBV6-5 and TRBJ2-6; D not certain. Germline assignment: CDR1 MNHEY and CDR2 SVGAGI. CDR3 length: 16 amino acids. Trimming left V 5 bases short and J 0 bases short, with 11 bases between.